Listed below are T cell receptor beta chains from one sample, sequenced in a study of CD8+ T cells in alopecia areata. Sequenced by immunoSEQ multiplex PCR; TCRdb stores in-frame clones only, minus some. The sample includes about 210,000 clones, around 57% of them seen just once. Here the sequenced sample was CD4+ T cells sorted from blood, taken at week 4, from a patient treated with tofacitinib. The receptors were sampled from a human donor with alopecia areata. The CDR3 runs from the conserved cysteine through the conserved F or W. A D gene is named only where the DNA matches it firmly. Clone size appears in some rows only: once, few, many, or a class for an expanded clone.

v_gene	j_gene	abundance	d_gene	CDR3nt	CDR3aa
TRBV7-2	TRBJ1-6	-	-	TGTGCCAGCAGCTCCGGACTGGTGGATCTCCACTTT	CASSSGLVDLHF
TRBV5-1	TRBJ2-2	-	-	TGCGCCAGCAGCTTGAAATTAACCGGGGAGCTGTTTTTT	CASSLKLTGELFF
TRBV2	TRBJ2-2	-	TRBD1	TGTGCCAGCAGAAAGGGGACAGCCAACACCGGGGAGCTGTTTTTT	CASRKGTANTGELFF
TRBV29-1	TRBJ1-2	-	-	TGCAGCGTCCGAACTACCGGGACAATGTATGGCTACACCTTC	CSVRTTGTMYGYTF
TRBV5-4	TRBJ2-1	-	TRBD1	TGTGCCAGCAGCGCACAGGGGGCGTCCTACAATGAGCAGTTCTTC	CASSAQGASYNEQFF
TRBV19	TRBJ1-5	few	-	TGTGCCAGTACGACAAGGGTCAATCAGCCCCAGCATTTT	CASTTRVNQPQHF
TRBV11-2	TRBJ1-4	few	-	TGTGCCAGCAGCTTATGGTCTCAAGAAAAACTGTTTTTT	CASSLWSQEKLFF
TRBV27	TRBJ1-2	-	-	TGTGCCAGCAGTTTAAAGGGGGGCTATGGCTACACCTTC	CASSLKGGYGYTF
TRBV11-2	TRBJ2-5	-	TRBD2	TGTGCCAGCAGCCGGGGGGGGAGTAGGGAGACCCAGTACTTC	CASSRGGSRETQYF
TRBV12-5	TRBJ1-4	-	-	TGTGCTAGTGGCTTTAATGAAAAACTGTTTTTT	CASGFNEKLFF
TRBV9	TRBJ2-7	-	TRBD1	TGTGCCAGCAGCGTGGTCCGGGACAGGGTAAGGGAGCAGTACTTC	CASSVVRDRVREQYF
TRBV7-2	TRBJ2-5	-	-	TGTGCCAGCAGCCCGGATAGGAAAGAGACCCAGTACTTC	CASSPDRKETQYF
TRBV7-8	TRBJ1-2	few	-	TGTGCCAGCAGCCTTACCCATGGGAGCACTAACTATGGCTACACCTTC	CASSLTHGSTNYGYTF
TRBV30	TRBJ2-3	-	-	TGTGCCTGGAGTGTACTGTTAGACACAGATACGCAGTATTTT	CAWSVLLDTDTQYF
TRBV10-3	TRBJ1-5	few	-	TGTGCCATCAGTACTAACAATCAGCCCCAGCATTTT	CAISTNNQPQHF
TRBV4-3	TRBJ1-2	few	-	TGCGCCAGCAGCCAATCCGGGATCTATGGCTACACCTTC	CASSQSGIYGYTF
TRBV25-1	TRBJ2-7	-	-	TGTGCCAGCAGTGATCCGGGGCGGAGCTCCTACGAGCAGTACTTC	CASSDPGRSSYEQYF
TRBV30	TRBJ1-1	-	-	TGTGCCTGGAGTGATCGGTACACTGAAGCTTTCTTT	CAWSDRYTEAFF
TRBV2	TRBJ2-5	few	-	TGTGCCAGCAGGGTTCAAGAGACCCAGTACTTC	CASRVQETQYF
TRBV2	TRBJ1-6	-	-	TGTGCCAGCAGTGGCGCCCCGAATTCACCCCTCCACTTT	CASSGAPNSPLHF
TRBV11-2	TRBJ2-2	-	-	TGTGCCAGCCGGGGACGGGCGAACACCGGGGAGCTGTTTTTT	CASRGRANTGELFF
TRBV5-1	TRBJ2-7	-	-	TGCGCCAGCAGTGGGGGGACATACGAGCAGTACTTC	CASSGGTYEQYF
TRBV19	TRBJ2-7	-	-	TGTGCCAGTAGTATGGGGTGGGGAACCTACGAGCAGTACTTC	CASSMGWGTYEQYF
TRBV30	TRBJ1-2	few	-	TGTGCCTGGAGTGTGGTTAATCGGTGGGACTCAACCTATGGCTACACCTTC	CAWSVVNRWDSTYGYTF
TRBV5-4	TRBJ2-1	once	-	TGTGCCAGCAGCCGAGGGGGCGGGGGATCCTACAATGAGCAGTTCTTC	CASSRGGGGSYNEQFF
TRBV7-9	TRBJ2-3	-	TRBD1	TGTGCCAGCAGCACCTGGGACAGGGGAGAGGGAGATACGCAGTATTTT	CASSTWDRGEGDTQYF
TRBV6-5	TRBJ2-3	-	TRBD2	TGTGCCAGCAGTTATAACGGGGGGAGTACAGATACGCAGTATTTT	CASSYNGGSTDTQYF
TRBV25-1	TRBJ1-3	once	-	TGTGCCAGCAGTGAACTAGGGTACACCATATATTTT	CASSELGYTIYF